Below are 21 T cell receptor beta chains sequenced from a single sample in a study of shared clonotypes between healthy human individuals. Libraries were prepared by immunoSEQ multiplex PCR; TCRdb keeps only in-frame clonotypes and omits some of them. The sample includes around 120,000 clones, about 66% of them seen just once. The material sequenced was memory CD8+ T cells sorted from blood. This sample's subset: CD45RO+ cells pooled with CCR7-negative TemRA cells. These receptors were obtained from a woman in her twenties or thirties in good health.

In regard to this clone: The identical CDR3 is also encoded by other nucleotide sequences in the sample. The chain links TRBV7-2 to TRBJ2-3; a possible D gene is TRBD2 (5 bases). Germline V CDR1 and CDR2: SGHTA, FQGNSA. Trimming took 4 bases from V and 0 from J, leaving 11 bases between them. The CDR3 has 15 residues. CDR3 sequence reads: CASSSDYLSTDTQYF. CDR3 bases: TGTGCCAGCAGCTCAGACTACCTTAGCACAGATACGCAGTATTTT.

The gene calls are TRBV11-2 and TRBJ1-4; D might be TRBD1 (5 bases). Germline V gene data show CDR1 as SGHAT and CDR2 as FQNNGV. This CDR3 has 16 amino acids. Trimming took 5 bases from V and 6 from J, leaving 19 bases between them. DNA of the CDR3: TGTGCCAGCAGCCCCCCGGGGTCCAGGGAGGATGAAAAACTGTTTTTT. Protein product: CASSPPGSREDEKLFF. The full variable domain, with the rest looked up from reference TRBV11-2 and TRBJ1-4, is EAGVAQSPRYKIIEKRQSVAFWCNPISGHATLYWYQQILGQGPKLLIQFQNNGVVDDSQLPKDRFSAERLKGVDSTLKIQPAKLEDSAVYLCASSPPGSREDEKLFFGSGTQLSVL.

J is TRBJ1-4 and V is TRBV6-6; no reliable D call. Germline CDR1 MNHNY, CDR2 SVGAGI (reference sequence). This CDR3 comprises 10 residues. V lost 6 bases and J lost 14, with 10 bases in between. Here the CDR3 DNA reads TGTGCCAGCAGAGGTTGGCGCCTGTTTTTT. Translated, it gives CASRGWRLFF.

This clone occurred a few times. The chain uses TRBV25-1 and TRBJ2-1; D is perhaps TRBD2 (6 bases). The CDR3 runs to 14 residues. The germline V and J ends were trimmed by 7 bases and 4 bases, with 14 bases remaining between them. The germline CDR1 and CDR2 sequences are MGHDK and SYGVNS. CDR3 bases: TGTGCCAGCATGGCGGAGGAGGGTTACAATGAGCAGTTCTTC. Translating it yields CASMAEEGYNEQFF.

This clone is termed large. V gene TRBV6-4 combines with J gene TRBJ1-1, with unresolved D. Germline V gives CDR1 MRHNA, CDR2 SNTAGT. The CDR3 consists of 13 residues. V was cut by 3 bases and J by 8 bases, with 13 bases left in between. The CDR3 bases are TGTGCCAGCAGTGAAACAGACCGGGCGGAAGCTTTCTTT. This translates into CASSETDRAEAFF.

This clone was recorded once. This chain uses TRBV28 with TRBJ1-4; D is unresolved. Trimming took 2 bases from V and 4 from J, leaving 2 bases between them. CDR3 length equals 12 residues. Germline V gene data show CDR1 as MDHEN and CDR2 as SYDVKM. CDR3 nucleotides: TGTGCCAGCAGTTTAGTTAATGAAAAACTGTTTTTT. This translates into CASSLVNEKLFF.

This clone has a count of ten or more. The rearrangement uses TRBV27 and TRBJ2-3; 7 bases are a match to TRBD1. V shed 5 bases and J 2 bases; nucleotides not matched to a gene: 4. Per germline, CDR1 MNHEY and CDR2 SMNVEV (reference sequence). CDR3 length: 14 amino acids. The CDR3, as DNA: TGTGCCAGCAGTGGCGGACAGGTCACAGATACGCAGTATTTT. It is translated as CASSGGQVTDTQYF.

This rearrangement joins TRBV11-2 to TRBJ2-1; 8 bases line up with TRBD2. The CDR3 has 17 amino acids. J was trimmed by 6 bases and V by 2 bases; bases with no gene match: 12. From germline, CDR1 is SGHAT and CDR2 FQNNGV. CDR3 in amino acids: CASSLNRGGFNSNEQFF. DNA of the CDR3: TGTGCCAGCAGCTTAAATCGGGGGGGCTTTAACAGCAATGAGCAGTTCTTC.

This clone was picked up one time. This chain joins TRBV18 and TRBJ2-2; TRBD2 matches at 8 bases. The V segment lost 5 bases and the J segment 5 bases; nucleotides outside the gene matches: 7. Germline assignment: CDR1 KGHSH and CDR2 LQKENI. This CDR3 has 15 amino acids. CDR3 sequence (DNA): TGTGCCAGCTCAAAACTAGCGGAGGGGACCGGGGAGCTGTTTTTT. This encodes CASSKLAEGTGELFF.

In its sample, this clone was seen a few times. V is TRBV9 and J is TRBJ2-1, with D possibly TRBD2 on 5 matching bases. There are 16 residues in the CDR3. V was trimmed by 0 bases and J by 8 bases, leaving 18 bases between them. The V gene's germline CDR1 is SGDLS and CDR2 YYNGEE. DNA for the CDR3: TGTGCCAGCAGCGTAGACCAAGTCCAGATGGACTATGAGCAGTTCTTC. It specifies CASSVDQVQMDYEQFF.

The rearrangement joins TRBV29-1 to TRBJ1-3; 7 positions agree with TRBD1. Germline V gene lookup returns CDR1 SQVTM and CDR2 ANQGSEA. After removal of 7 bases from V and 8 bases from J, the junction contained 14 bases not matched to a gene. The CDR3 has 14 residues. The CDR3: CSAEAGTETDTIYF. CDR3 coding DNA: TGCAGCGCCGAAGCCGGGACAGAGACGGACACCATATATTTT.

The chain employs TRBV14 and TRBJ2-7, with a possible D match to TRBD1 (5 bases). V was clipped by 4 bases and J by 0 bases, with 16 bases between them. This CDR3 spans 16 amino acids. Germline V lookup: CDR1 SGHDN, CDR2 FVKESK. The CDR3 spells CASSLRGIWGSYEQYF. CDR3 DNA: TGTGCCAGCAGCCTTAGGGGAATCTGGGGCTCCTACGAGCAGTACTTC.

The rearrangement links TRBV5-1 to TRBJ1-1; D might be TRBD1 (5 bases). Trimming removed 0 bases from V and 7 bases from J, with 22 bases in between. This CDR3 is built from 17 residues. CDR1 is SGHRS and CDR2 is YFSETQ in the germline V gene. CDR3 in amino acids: CASSLAGPADSGFEAFF. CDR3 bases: TGCGCCAGCAGCTTGGCCGGACCCGCCGACAGCGGGTTTGAAGCTTTCTTT. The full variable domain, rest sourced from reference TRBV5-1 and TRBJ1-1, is KAGVTQTPRYLIKTRGQQVTLSCSPISGHRSVSWYQQTPGQGLQFLFEYFSETQRNKGNFPGRFSGRQFSNSRSEMNVSTLELGDSALYLCASSLAGPADSGFEAFFGQGTRLTVV.

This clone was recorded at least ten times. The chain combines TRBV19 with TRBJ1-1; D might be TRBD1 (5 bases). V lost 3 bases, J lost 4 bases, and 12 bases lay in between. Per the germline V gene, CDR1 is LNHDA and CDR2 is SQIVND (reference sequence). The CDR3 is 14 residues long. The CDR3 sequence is CASSMPRDLTEAFF. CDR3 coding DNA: TGTGCCAGTAGTATGCCCCGGGACCTCACTGAAGCTTTCTTT.

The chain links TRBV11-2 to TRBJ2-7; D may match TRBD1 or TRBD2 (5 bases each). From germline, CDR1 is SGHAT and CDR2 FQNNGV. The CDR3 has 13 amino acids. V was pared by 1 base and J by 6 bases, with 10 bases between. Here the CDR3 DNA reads TGTGCCAGCAGCTTAGTCGGGGACCCCGAGCAGTACTTC. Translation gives CASSLVGDPEQYF.

CDR3 in amino acids: CAISEQVPGVFKNTGELFF. CDR3 coding DNA: TGTGCCATCAGTGAGCAAGTCCCTGGTGTCTTCAAGAACACCGGGGAGCTGTTTTTT. The rearrangement uses TRBV10-3 and TRBJ2-2; D gene ambiguous. There are 19 residues in the CDR3. V lost 2 bases and J 1 base, leaving 20 bases between the germline ends. The germline V gene has CDR1 ENHRY and CDR2 SYGVKD.

The CDR3 DNA sequence: TGTGCCAGCAGTCTACGACAGCCCCCCGGGGAGCTGTTTTTT. It specifies CASSLRQPPGELFF. The J gene is TRBJ2-2, the V gene TRBV6-5, with TRBD1 as a possible D gene (5 bases). The germline V and J ends were trimmed by 5 bases and 6 bases, with 13 bases remaining between them. Germline V CDR1 and CDR2: MNHEY, SVGAGI. The CDR3 loop spans 14 amino acids.

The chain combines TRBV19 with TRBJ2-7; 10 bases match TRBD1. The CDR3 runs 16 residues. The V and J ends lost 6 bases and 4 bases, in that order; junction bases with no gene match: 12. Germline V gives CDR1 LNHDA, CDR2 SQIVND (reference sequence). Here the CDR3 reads CASSRNRDRGKYEQYF. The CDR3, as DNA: TGTGCCAGTAGCCGAAACCGGGACAGGGGTAAATACGAGCAGTACTTC.

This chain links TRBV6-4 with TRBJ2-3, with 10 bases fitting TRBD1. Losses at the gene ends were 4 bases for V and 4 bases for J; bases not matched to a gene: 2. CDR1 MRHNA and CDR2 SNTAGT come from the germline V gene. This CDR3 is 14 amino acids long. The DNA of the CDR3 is TGTGCCAGCAGTGGACAGGGGGCGCCAGATACGCAGTATTTT. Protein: CASSGQGAPDTQYF.

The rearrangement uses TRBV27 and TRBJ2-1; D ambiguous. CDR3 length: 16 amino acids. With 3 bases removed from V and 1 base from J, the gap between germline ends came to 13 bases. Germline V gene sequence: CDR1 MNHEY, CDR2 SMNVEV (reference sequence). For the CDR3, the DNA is TGTGCCAGCAGTTTTTCCGGAGTGGGGTCCTACAATGAGCAGTTCTTC. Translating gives CASSFSGVGSYNEQFF.

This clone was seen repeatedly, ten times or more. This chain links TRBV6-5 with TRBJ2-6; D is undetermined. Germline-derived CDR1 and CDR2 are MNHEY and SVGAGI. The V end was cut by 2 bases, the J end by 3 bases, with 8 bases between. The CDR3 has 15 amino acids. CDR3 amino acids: CASSYTLGGANVLTF. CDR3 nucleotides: TGTGCCAGCAGTTACACGCTTGGTGGGGCCAACGTCCTGACTTTC.